Below are 2 T cell receptor beta chains sequenced from a single sample in a study of OX40 agonist ivuxolimab in advanced cancers. Data came from immunoSEQ multiplex PCR; TCRdb stores just in-frame clones and leaves some out. The sample has tens of thousands of clones, approximately 85% seen once; the top ten hold around 0.2%. Sequenced material: CD4+ or CD8+ T cells sorted from blood, taken in a trial of the OX40 agonist ivuxolimab. The receptors derive from an adult with an advanced solid tumor such as melanoma, head and neck, liver or kidney cancer.

The rearrangement links TRBV7-8 to TRBJ2-7, with D possibly being TRBD2 (6 bases). CDR1 and CDR2 from the germline V gene are SGHVS and FQNEAQ. V was clipped by 2 bases and J by 0 bases, with 17 bases between them. The CDR3 sequence is 17 residues long. The CDR3 spells CASSLLFRGTSSYEQYF. DNA of the CDR3: TGTGCCAGCAGCTTATTGTTTCGCGGGACCTCCTCCTACGAGCAGTACTTC.

This chain connects TRBV18 to TRBJ2-5; D is possibly TRBD2 (5 bases). This CDR3 contains 13 residues. The V and J ends lost 2 bases and 5 bases respectively, with 9 bases between them. Germline V gene sequence: CDR1 KGHSH, CDR2 LQKENI. CDR3 nucleotide sequence: TGTGCCAGCTCACCATTAGGCGGGGAGACCCAGTACTTC. Translating it yields CASSPLGGETQYF. Using reference TRBV18 and TRBJ2-5 for the parts outside the CDR3, the full variable domain is NAGVMQNPRHLVRRRGQEARLRCSPMKGHSHVYWYRQLPEEGLKFMVYLQKENIIDESGMPKERFSAEFPKEGPSILRIQQVVRGDSAAYFCASSPLGGETQYFGPGTRLLVL.